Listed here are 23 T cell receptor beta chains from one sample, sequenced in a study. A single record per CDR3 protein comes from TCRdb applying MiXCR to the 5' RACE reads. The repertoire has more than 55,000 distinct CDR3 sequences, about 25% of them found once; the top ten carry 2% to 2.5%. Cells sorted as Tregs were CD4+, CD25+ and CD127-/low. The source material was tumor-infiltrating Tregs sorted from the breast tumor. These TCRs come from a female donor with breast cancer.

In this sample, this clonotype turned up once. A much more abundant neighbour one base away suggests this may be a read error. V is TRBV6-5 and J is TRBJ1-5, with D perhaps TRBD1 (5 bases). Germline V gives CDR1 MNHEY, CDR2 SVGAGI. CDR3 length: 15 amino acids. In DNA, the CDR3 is TGTGCCGGCAGCCCGACCCGCGGGGCCCATCAGCCCCAGCATTTT. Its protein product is CAGSPTRGAHQPQHF.

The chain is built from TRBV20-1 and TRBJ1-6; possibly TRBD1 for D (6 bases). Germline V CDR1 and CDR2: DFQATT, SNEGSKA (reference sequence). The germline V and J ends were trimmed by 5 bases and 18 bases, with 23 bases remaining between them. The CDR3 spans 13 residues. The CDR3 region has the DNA TGCAGTGCTTGGAGTCCCGGGACACTCTCCACCCACTTT. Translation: CSAWSPGTLSTHF.

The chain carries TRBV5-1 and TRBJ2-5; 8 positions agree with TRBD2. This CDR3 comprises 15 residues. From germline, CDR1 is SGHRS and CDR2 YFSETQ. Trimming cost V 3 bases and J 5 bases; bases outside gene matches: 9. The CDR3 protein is CASSSGGEFRETQYF. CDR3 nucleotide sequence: TGCGCCAGCAGCTCCGGGGGGGAATTCCGGGAGACCCAGTACTTC. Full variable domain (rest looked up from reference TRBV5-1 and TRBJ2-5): KAGVTQTPRYLIKTRGQQVTLSCSPISGHRSVSWYQQTPGQGLQFLFEYFSETQRNKGNFPGRFSGRQFSNSRSEMNVSTLELGDSALYLCASSSGGEFRETQYFGPGTRLLVL.

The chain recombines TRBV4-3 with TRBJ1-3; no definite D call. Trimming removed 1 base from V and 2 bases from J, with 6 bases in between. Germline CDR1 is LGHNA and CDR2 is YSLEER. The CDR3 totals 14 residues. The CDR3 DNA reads TGCGCCAGCAGCCAAGTAGGGACTGGAAACACCATATATTTT. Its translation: CASSQVGTGNTIYF.

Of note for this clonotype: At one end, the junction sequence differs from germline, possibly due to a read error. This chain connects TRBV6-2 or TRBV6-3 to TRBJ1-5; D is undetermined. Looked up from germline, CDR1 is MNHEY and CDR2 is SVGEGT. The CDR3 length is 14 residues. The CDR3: CACSWRNRNQPQHF. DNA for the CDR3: TGTGCCTGCAGTTGGAGAAATCGCAATCAGCCCCAGCATTTT.

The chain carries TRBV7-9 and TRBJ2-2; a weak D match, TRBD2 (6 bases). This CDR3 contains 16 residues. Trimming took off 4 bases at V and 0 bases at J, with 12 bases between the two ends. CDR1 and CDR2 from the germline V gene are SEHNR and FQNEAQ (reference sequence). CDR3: CASSSSDFANTGELFF. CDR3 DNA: TGTGCCAGCAGCTCTAGCGACTTCGCGAACACCGGGGAGCTGTTTTTT.

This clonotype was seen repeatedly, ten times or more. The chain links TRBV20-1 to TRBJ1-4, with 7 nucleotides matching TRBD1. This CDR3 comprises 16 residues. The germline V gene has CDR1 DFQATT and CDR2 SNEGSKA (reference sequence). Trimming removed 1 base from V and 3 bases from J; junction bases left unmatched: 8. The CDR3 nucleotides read TGCAGTGCTAGAGCTACCCACAGGGGCCCTAATGAAAAACTGTTTTTT. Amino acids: CSARATHRGPNEKLFF.

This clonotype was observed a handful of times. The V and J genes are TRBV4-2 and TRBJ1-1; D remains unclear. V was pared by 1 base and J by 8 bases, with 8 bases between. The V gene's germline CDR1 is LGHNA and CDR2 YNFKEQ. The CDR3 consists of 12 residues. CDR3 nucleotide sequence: TGTGCCAGCAGCCAAGGAGGCAGGGAAGCTTTCTTT. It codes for CASSQGGREAFF.

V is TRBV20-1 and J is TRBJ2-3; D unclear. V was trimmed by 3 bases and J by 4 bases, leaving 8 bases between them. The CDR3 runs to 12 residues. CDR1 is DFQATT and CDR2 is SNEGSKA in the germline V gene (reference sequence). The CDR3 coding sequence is TGCAGTGCTAGGACCTTGGCAGATACGCAGTATTTT. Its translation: CSARTLADTQYF.

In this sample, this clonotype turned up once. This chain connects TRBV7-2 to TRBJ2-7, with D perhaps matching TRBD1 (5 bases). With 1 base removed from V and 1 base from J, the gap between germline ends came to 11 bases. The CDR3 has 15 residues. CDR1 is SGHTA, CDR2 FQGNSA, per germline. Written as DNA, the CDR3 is TGTGCCAGCAGCTTAGGGGCAGGGATTTCCTACGAGCAGTACTTC. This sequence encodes CASSLGAGISYEQYF.

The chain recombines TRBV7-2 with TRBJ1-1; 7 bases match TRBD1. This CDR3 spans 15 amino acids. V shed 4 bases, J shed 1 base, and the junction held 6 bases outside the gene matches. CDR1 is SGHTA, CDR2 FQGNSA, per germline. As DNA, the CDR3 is TGTGCCAGCAGCTCCTCAGGGGGTGGGAACACTGAAGCTTTCTTT. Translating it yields CASSSSGGGNTEAFF.

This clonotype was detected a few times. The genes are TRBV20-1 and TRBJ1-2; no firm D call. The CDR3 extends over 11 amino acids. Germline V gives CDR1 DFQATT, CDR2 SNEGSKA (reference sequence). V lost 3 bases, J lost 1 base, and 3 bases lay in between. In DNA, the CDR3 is TGCAGTGCTAGGGATAACTATGGCTACACCTTC. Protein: CSARDNYGYTF.

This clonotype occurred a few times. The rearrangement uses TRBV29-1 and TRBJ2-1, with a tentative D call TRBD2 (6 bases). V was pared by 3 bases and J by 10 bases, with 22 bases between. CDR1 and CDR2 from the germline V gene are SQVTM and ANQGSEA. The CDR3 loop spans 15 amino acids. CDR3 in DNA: TGCAGCGTTGACAGGCAGGGCTACGCGGGGTACGAGCAGTTCTTC. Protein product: CSVDRQGYAGYEQFF.

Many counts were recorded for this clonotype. CDR3 loop: CSAMDRGVDTQYF. Here the CDR3 DNA reads TGCAGTGCAATGGACAGGGGAGTAGATACGCAGTATTTT. This sequence joins TRBV20-1 and TRBJ2-3; 9 nucleotides agree with TRBD1. This CDR3 region has 13 residues. The germline gives CDR1 DFQATT, CDR2 SNEGSKA (reference sequence). Trimming removed 6 bases from V and 5 bases from J; junction bases left unmatched: 6.

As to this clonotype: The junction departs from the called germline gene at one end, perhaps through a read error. The CDR3 coding sequence is TGTGCCAGCAGCTTAGAGGGGACTTACAAAAACACTCAGTACTTC. It yields the protein CASSLEGTYKNTQYF. The chain joins TRBV7-2 to TRBJ2-4; D is perhaps TRBD2 (6 bases). This CDR3 has 15 amino acids. Looked up from germline, CDR1 is SGHTA and CDR2 is FQGNSA. The full variable domain, with the rest looked up from reference TRBV7-2 and TRBJ2-4, is GAGVSQSPSNKVTEKGKDVELRCDPISGHTALYWYRQSLGQGLEFLIYFQGNSAPDKSGLPSDRFSAERTGGSVSTLTIQRTQQEDSAVYLCASSLEGTYKNTQYFGAGTRLSVL.

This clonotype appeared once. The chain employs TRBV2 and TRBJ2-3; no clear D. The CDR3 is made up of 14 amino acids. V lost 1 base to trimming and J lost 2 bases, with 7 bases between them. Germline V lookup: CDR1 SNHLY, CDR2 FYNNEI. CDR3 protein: CASSEGGFTDTQYF. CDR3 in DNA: TGTGCCAGCAGTGAAGGCGGTTTCACAGATACGCAGTATTTT.

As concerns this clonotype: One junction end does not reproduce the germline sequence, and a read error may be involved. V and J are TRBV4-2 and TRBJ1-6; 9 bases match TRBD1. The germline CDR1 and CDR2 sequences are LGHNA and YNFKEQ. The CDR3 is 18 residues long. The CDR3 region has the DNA TGTGCCAGCGGCCAGGTCCGGGTCCGGGACAGGGATAATTCACCCCTCCACTTT. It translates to CASGQVRVRDRDNSPLHF.

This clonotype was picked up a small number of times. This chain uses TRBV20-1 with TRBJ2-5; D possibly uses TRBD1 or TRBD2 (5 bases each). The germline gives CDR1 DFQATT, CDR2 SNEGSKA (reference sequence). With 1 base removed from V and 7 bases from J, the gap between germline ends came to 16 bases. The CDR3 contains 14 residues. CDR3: CSARVRSGSPTQYF. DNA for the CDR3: TGCAGTGCTAGAGTCCGCTCAGGGAGTCCGACCCAGTACTTC.

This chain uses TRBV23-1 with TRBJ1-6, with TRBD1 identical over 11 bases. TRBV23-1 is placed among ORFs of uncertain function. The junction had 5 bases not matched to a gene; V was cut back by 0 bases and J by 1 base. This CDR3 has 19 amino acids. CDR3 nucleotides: TGCGCCAGCAGTCAATCGAAGGACAGGGGGCTATCCTATAATTCACCCCTCCACTTT. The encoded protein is CASSQSKDRGLSYNSPLHF.

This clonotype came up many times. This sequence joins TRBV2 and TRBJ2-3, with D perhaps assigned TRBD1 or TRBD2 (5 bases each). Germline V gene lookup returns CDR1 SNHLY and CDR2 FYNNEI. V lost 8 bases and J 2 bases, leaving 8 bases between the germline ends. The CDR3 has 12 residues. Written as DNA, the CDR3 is TGTGCCAGCGGGGGTTTCACAGATACGCAGTATTTT. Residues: CASGGFTDTQYF.

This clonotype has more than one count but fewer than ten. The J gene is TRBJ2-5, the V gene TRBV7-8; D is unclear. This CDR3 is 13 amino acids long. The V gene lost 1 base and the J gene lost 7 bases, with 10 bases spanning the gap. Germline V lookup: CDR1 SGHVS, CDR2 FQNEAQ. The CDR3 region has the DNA TGTGCCAGCAGCTTAGGGAGCTTGGGGACCCAGTACTTC. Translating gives CASSLGSLGTQYF.

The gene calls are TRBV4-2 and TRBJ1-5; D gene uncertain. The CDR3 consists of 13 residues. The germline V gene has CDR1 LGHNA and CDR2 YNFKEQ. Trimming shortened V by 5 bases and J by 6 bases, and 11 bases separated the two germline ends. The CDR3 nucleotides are TGTGCCAGCAGCGAAAGAGAGGGTCAGCCCCAGCATTTT. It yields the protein CASSEREGQPQHF.

The CDR3 region has the DNA TGTGCCAGCAGCCAATTGGGTTCACCCCTCCACTTT. Protein sequence: CASSQLGSPLHF. V is TRBV3-1 and J is TRBJ1-6; D is unclear. The germline CDR1 and CDR2 sequences are LGHDT and YNNKEL (reference sequence). The CDR3 extends over 12 amino acids. Trimming cost V 2 bases and J 9 bases, with 5 bases left between them.